Listed here are 14 T cell receptor beta chains from one sample, sequenced in a study of T cell repertoires in cytomegalovirus infection. TCRdb independently ran MiXCR on the reads; one entry per CDR3 protein. Here the sample spans 650,000 to 900,000 distinct CDR3 sequences, around a third being singletons. Antigen specificity for these receptors is unknown. Sequences were derived from cultured CD8+ T cells from PBMCs, sampled from culture after CMV antigen stimulation. The receptors come from a human donor in good health (CMV status not recorded). Some clones in this sample may be carry-over from other donors' samples.

In DNA form, the CDR3 reads TGTGCCAGCTCATCCCCCTTTTCCCTAGAACAGGGGTACACTGAAGCTTTCTTT. Protein product: CASSSPFSLEQGYTEAFF. This rearrangement joins TRBV18 to TRBJ1-1, with 7 bases identical to TRBD1. With 5 bases clipped from V and 3 bases from J, the junction kept 18 bases outside the gene matches. The length of the CDR3 is 18 residues. CDR1 is KGHSH and CDR2 is LQKENI in the germline V gene.

This clonotype has at least ten counts. The rearrangement joins TRBV7-3 to TRBJ1-1, with TRBD1 matching over 7 bases. V dropped 2 bases and J dropped 1; count of bases not matched to a gene: 4. The CDR3 sequence is 15 residues long. Germline V CDR1 and CDR2: SGHTA, FQGTGA. CDR3 sequence reads: CASSLGGTENTEAFF. The CDR3 DNA follows: TGTGCCAGCAGCTTAGGTGGGACAGAGAACACTGAAGCTTTCTTT.

This rearrangement joins TRBV6-4 to TRBJ2-7; TRBD1 is a possible D gene (5 bases). The CDR3 covers 13 residues. Germline V lookup: CDR1 MRHNA, CDR2 SNTAGT. Trimming took 3 bases from V and 7 from J, leaving 13 bases between them. CDR3 DNA sequence: TGTGCCAGCAGTGAAAATCCAGGGTATGAGCAGTACTTC. As protein: CASSENPGYEQYF.

V is TRBV4-1 and J is TRBJ1-6; a weak D match, TRBD1 (5 bases). The CDR3 runs to 19 residues. Germline lookup yields CDR1 MGHRA and CDR2 YSYEKL. V dropped 1 base and J dropped 0 bases, with 16 bases sitting between them. Written as DNA, the CDR3 is TGCGCCAGCAGCCAAGTTCCCCCAGGGCCGAGCTCCTATAATTCACCCCTCCACTTT. It specifies CASSQVPPGPSSYNSPLHF.

The chain uses TRBV7-2 and TRBJ2-5, with D possibly TRBD1 on 6 matching bases. Germline lookup yields CDR1 SGHTA and CDR2 FQGNSA. The CDR3 is 14 amino acids. The V and J ends lost 5 bases and 2 bases respectively, with 12 bases between them. Here the CDR3 reads CASSPRTDQETQYF. CDR3 DNA sequence: TGTGCCAGCAGCCCCCGGACAGATCAAGAGACCCAGTACTTC.

As regards this clonotype: Because it lacks the conserved phenylalanine or tryptophan at the end, this CDR3 is likely a read error. This chain uses TRBV5-6 with TRBJ2-1, with D perhaps TRBD1 (6 bases). The V end lost 0 bases, the J end lost 2 bases, and 12 bases lay between the germline ends. CDR1 SGHDT and CDR2 YYEEEE come from the germline V gene. The CDR3 covers 16 residues. The chain's CDR3 is CASSLDQGSPYNEQFV. The CDR3 bases are TGTGCCAGCAGCTTGGACCAGGGGAGCCCCTACAATGAGCAGTTCGTC.

There are a few counts of this clonotype. The CDR3 spells CASSQELHSSYEQYV. The CDR3 DNA follows: TGCGCCAGCAGCCAAGAGCTGCACAGCTCCTACGAGCAGTACGTC. The chain is built from TRBV4-1 and TRBJ2-7; D unresolved. This CDR3 comprises 15 residues. The germline CDR1 and CDR2 sequences are MGHRA and YSYEKL. With 0 bases removed from V and 0 bases from J, the gap between germline ends came to 9 bases.

This clonotype was counted between two and nine times. The chain combines TRBV6-1 with TRBJ2-7; D is unclear. Germline V gives CDR1 MNHNS, CDR2 SASEGT. This CDR3 contains 13 residues. V lost 4 bases and J 0 bases, leaving 7 bases between the germline ends. DNA of the CDR3: TGTGCCAGCAGTGTGCGGAACTCCTACGAGCAGTACGTC. This codes for CASSVRNSYEQYV.

The chain couples TRBV5-1 to TRBJ1-1; TRBD1 is a possible D gene (5 bases). The CDR3 contains 17 residues. Trimming pared 4 bases from V and 0 bases from J, leaving 19 bases between. CDR1 and CDR2 (germline): SGHRS, YFSETQ. In DNA form, the CDR3 reads TGCGCCAGCAGCCGGGGCGGGGGGGGGTCTCTGAACACTGAAGCTTTCTTT. Translation: CASSRGGGGSLNTEAFF. The full variable domain, rest sourced from reference TRBV5-1 and TRBJ1-1, is KAGVTQTPRYLIKTRGQQVTLSCSPISGHRSVSWYQQTPGQGLQFLFEYFSETQRNKGNFPGRFSGRQFSNSRSEMNVSTLELGDSALYLCASSRGGGGSLNTEAFFGQGTRLTVV.

This clonotype was detected a few times. The chain has TRBV24-1 and TRBJ2-1, with D perhaps assigned TRBD1 or TRBD2 (6 bases each). The V gene's germline CDR1 is KGHDR and CDR2 SFDVKD. The V and J ends lost 1 base and 2 bases respectively, with 14 bases between them. The CDR3 has 17 residues. The CDR3 DNA reads TGTGCCACCAGTGATTTCCCTAGGGGGGCCGCCTACAATGAGCAGTTCTTC. Encoded protein: CATSDFPRGAAYNEQFF.

The rearrangement joins TRBV6-1 to TRBJ1-1, with D possibly TRBD1 on 5 matching bases. V was cut by 8 bases and J by 3 bases, with 7 bases left in between. The germline V gene encodes CDR1 MNHNS and CDR2 SASEGT. CDR3 length equals 11 residues. The CDR3 protein is CASLGDTEAFF. In DNA, the CDR3 is TGTGCCAGCCTAGGGGACACTGAAGCTTTCTTT.

In this sample, this clonotype turned up many times. This chain joins TRBV7-2 and TRBJ2-1; no definite D call. Per germline, CDR1 SGHTA and CDR2 FQGNSA. Deletions cut 10 bases from V and 4 bases from J, with 20 bases between. The CDR3 contains 15 residues. Here the CDR3 reads CATSQESQGYNEQFF. Here the CDR3 DNA reads TGTGCCACATCGCAGGAGAGTCAAGGATACAATGAGCAGTTCTTC.

V is TRBV7-3 and J is TRBJ1-2; D unclear. Per the germline V gene, CDR1 is SGHTA and CDR2 is FQGTGA. The CDR3 runs to 15 residues. Trimming left V 1 base short and J 7 bases short, with 16 bases between. CDR3 bases: TGTGCCAGCAGCTTAAGTACGGGCCCCGCGGCTGGCTACACCTTC. Protein: CASSLSTGPAAGYTF.

This rearrangement joins TRBV7-2 to TRBJ2-7, with no clear D. Germline V gene lookup returns CDR1 SGHTA and CDR2 FQGNSA. V lost 0 bases and J 4 bases, leaving 7 bases between the germline ends. The CDR3 sequence is 13 residues long. The CDR3 coding sequence is TGTGCCAGCAGCTTAGCAGGGAAGTACGAGCAGTACTTC. Protein: CASSLAGKYEQYF.